One and the same sample provided the 21 T cell receptor beta chains below, sequenced in a study of CD8 T cells in ankylosing spondylitis. One entry per CDR3 protein, called by TCRdb with MiXCR from the 5' RACE reads. This sample has some 290,000 distinct CDR3 sequences, with 20% found just once. The specimen was blood, either unsorted or a sorted T cell fraction (not recorded which). The receptors were sampled from a male donor with ankylosing spondylitis or in good health (not recorded which).

This clonotype was picked up a small number of times. V and J are TRBV5-1 and TRBJ2-2; 8 bases agree with TRBD1. Trimming took 6 bases from V and 6 from J; bases not matched to a gene: 16. Germline V gene sequence: CDR1 SGHRS, CDR2 YFSETQ. CDR3 length: 17 amino acids. DNA for the CDR3: TGCGCCAGCACCCTCGGACAGGGTCAAGGGTTGGCCGGGGAGCTGTTTTTT. As protein: CASTLGQGQGLAGELFF. The variable domain in full, completed from reference TRBV5-1 and TRBJ2-2, reads KAGVTQTPRYLIKTRGQQVTLSCSPISGHRSVSWYQQTPGQGLQFLFEYFSETQRNKGNFPGRFSGRQFSNSRSEMNVSTLELGDSALYLCASTLGQGQGLAGELFFGEGSRLTVL.

This clonotype has only a few counts. The chain joins TRBV12-3 or TRBV12-4 to TRBJ1-6, with D unclear. V dropped 3 bases and J dropped 10 bases, with 19 bases sitting between them. The CDR3 is 16 amino acids. The CDR3 loop is CASSFFRGRESSPLHF. In nucleotides, the CDR3 is TGTGCCAGCAGTTTTTTTCGGGGAAGAGAAAGCTCACCCCTCCACTTT.

Ten or more counts support this clonotype. CDR3 sequence: CSVEAWDTEAFF. The DNA for the CDR3 is TGCAGCGTTGAGGCCTGGGACACTGAAGCTTTCTTT. The chain recombines TRBV29-1 with TRBJ1-1; D call uncertain. Trimming removed 3 bases from V and 3 bases from J, with 8 bases in between. This CDR3 region has 12 residues. In germline, CDR1 is SQVTM, CDR2 ANQGSEA.

The V call is TRBV12-3 or TRBV12-4, the J call TRBJ2-4; weak D call: TRBD2 (5 bases). V shed 4 bases and J shed 8 bases, with 15 bases lying between them. CDR3 length equals 14 residues. The CDR3 region has the DNA TGTGCCAGCAGTTACGGGATCGGAGGAGACATTCAGTACTTC. Its protein is CASSYGIGGDIQYF.

A few counts support this clonotype. The chain has TRBV15 and TRBJ2-7; a weak D match, TRBD1 (5 bases). V gave up 0 bases and J gave up 6 bases, with 18 bases separating them. Per the germline V gene, CDR1 is LNHNV and CDR2 is YYDKDF (reference sequence). The CDR3 has 16 residues. Written as DNA, the CDR3 is TGTGCCACCAGCAGAGAGGTTGGGGCAAGCACTGGCGAGCAGTACGTC. Protein: CATSREVGASTGEQYV.

In its sample, this clonotype was seen a few times. The rearrangement uses TRBV5-1 and TRBJ2-1, with no clear D. Germline V lookup: CDR1 SGHRS, CDR2 YFSETQ. CDR3 length: 18 residues. V was trimmed by 3 bases and J by 8 bases, leaving 27 bases between them. The CDR3 nucleotides read TGCGCCAGCAGCTGGAACTTAGTTAGTGTTAAGGGAAGCCATGAGCAGTTCTTC. Encoded protein: CASSWNLVSVKGSHEQFF.

This chain links TRBV5-1 with TRBJ2-1; 11 nucleotides match TRBD2. CDR1 is SGHRS, CDR2 YFSETQ, per germline. Trimming at V came to 5 bases and at J to 6 bases, leaving 10 bases not matched to a gene. This CDR3 region has 16 residues. The CDR3 reads CASRVLAGGGGNEQFF. CDR3 sequence (DNA): TGCGCCAGCAGAGTCCTAGCGGGGGGAGGAGGCAATGAGCAGTTCTTC.

In its sample, this clonotype was seen a few times. This sequence joins TRBV5-1 and TRBJ1-1, with D maybe TRBD1 (6 bases). Between the trimmed V and J ends, which lost 4 bases and 0 bases, there was a span of 16 bases. CDR1 is SGHRS and CDR2 is YFSETQ in the germline V gene. The CDR3 spans 16 residues. Written as DNA, the CDR3 is TGCGCCAGCAGCGTCGTCGGGACACAAATGAACACTGAAGCTTTCTTT. It codes for CASSVVGTQMNTEAFF.

This clonotype occurred a few times. The chain couples TRBV28 to TRBJ2-5; D is possibly TRBD1 (5 bases). The CDR3 length is 15 residues. Trimming shortened V by 3 bases and J by 5 bases, and 16 bases separated the two germline ends. Germline V CDR1 and CDR2: MDHEN, SYDVKM. CDR3 coding DNA: TGTGCCAGCAGTTTGAGAACAGGACATCAGGAGACCCAGTACTTC. Translating it yields CASSLRTGHQETQYF.

This clonotype has only a few counts. This chain joins TRBV5-1 and TRBJ1-1; the match to TRBD1 covers 10 bases. The germline V gene has CDR1 SGHRS and CDR2 YFSETQ. This CDR3 is 17 amino acids long. V was pared by 3 bases and J by 0 bases, with 8 bases of the junction left unmatched. The CDR3 loop is CASSSSDRGPMNTEAFF. CDR3 coding DNA: TGCGCCAGCAGCTCGTCCGACAGGGGGCCCATGAACACTGAAGCTTTCTTT. The entire variable domain, with the rest obtained from reference TRBV5-1 and TRBJ1-1, is as follows: KAGVTQTPRYLIKTRGQQVTLSCSPISGHRSVSWYQQTPGQGLQFLFEYFSETQRNKGNFPGRFSGRQFSNSRSEMNVSTLELGDSALYLCASSSSDRGPMNTEAFFGQGTRLTVV.

This clonotype was picked up a small number of times. V and J are TRBV11-2 and TRBJ1-2; TRBD1 agrees at 9 bases. The V gene's germline CDR1 is SGHAT and CDR2 FQNNGV. The V segment lost 1 base and the J segment 8 bases; nucleotides outside the gene matches: 11. The CDR3 sequence is 16 residues long. The CDR3 bases are TGTGCCAGCAGCTTAGTAGAGGGGGACAGGGCGTCCGGCTACACCTTC. Its translation: CASSLVEGDRASGYTF.

This clonotype was picked up a small number of times. The CDR3 DNA reads as TGCAGTGCTAGGAGACCTGGGTTCCTCGAGCAGTACGTC. Translated, it gives CSARRPGFLEQYV. The chain carries TRBV20-1 and TRBJ2-7; D remains unclear. CDR3 length: 13 amino acids. Trimming took 3 bases from V and 6 from J, leaving 15 bases between them. Germline loops: CDR1 DFQATT, CDR2 SNEGSKA (reference sequence).

The sample holds a few counts of this clonotype. As DNA, the CDR3 is TGTGCCAGCAGTTTATTGGTCAGCACAGATACGCAGTATTTT. Translating it yields CASSLLVSTDTQYF. The V gene is TRBV12-3 or TRBV12-4, the J gene TRBJ2-3; D gene unclear. The V and J ends lost 2 bases and 0 bases respectively, with 6 bases between them. The CDR3 runs 14 residues.

V and J are TRBV20-1 and TRBJ2-5, with 15 bases identical to TRBD2. Trimming removed 5 bases from V and 1 base from J; junction bases left unmatched: 8. The CDR3 covers 17 residues. Germline CDR1 is DFQATT and CDR2 is SNEGSKA (reference sequence). The CDR3 coding sequence is TGCAGTGCTTCAGGACTAGCGGGAGGGAGGGTCCAAGAGACCCAGTACTTC. Its protein is CSASGLAGGRVQETQYF.

This clonotype was found many times. The chain employs TRBV9 and TRBJ2-3; D is undetermined. V was clipped by 4 bases and J by 0 bases, with 6 bases between them. CDR1 and CDR2 from the germline V gene are SGDLS and YYNGEE. CDR3 length equals 13 residues. The CDR3 spells CASSFRSTDTQYF. The CDR3 region has the DNA TGTGCCAGCAGCTTTCGGAGCACAGATACGCAGTATTTT.

This clonotype was counted a few times. The rearrangement links TRBV7-2 to TRBJ2-5; TRBD2 matches at 10 bases. The CDR3 runs 16 residues. V was clipped by 5 bases and J by 5 bases; unmatched bases: 11. Germline V gene sequence: CDR1 SGHTA, CDR2 FQGNSA. The CDR3 protein is CASSTPSGGAGETQYF. DNA of the CDR3: TGTGCCAGCAGCACCCCGAGCGGGGGGGCCGGGGAGACCCAGTACTTC.

This clonotype has a handful of counts. The rearrangement links TRBV9 to TRBJ1-6, with unresolved D. The CDR3 extends over 14 amino acids. CDR1 and CDR2 from the germline V gene are SGDLS and YYNGEE. The V end was cut by 2 bases, the J end by 7 bases, with 10 bases between. The CDR3 nucleotides read TGTGCCAGCAGCGTCACAGTGGGAAATTCACCCCTCCACTTT. This sequence encodes CASSVTVGNSPLHF.

This clonotype was detected many times. The chain employs TRBV5-1 and TRBJ1-5; D remains unclear. The germline V gene encodes CDR1 SGHRS and CDR2 YFSETQ. The CDR3 extends over 12 amino acids. V was trimmed by 4 bases and J by 6 bases, leaving 8 bases between them. The CDR3: CASSLWGQPQHF. Written as DNA, the CDR3 is TGCGCCAGCAGCCTCTGGGGTCAGCCCCAGCATTTT.

The CDR3 sequence: CASSPFLRQGNTEAFF. DNA of the CDR3: TGTGCCAGCAGTCCATTCCTCCGACAGGGGAACACTGAAGCTTTCTTT. The chain has TRBV27 and TRBJ1-1, with 7 bases identical to TRBD1. V gave up 5 bases and J gave up 1 base; unmatched junction bases: 10. CDR3 length: 16 amino acids. The germline V gene has CDR1 MNHEY and CDR2 SMNVEV (reference sequence).

This clonotype appeared many times. The chain employs TRBV28 and TRBJ1-1; TRBD1 matches 8 bases. Per the germline V gene, CDR1 is MDHEN and CDR2 is SYDVKM. V was clipped by 5 bases and J by 4 bases; unmatched bases: 3. The length of the CDR3 is 13 residues. The CDR3 nucleotides read TGTGCCAGCAGTACCACAGGGGGCACTGAAGCTTTCTTT. It specifies CASSTTGGTEAFF.

This clonotype was counted ten times or more. The missing conserved phenylalanine or tryptophan at the end of this CDR3 makes a read error likely. The rearrangement links TRBV28 to TRBJ1-5; D unclear. V was pared by 1 base and J by 0 bases, with 13 bases between. Germline loops: CDR1 MDHEN, CDR2 SYDVKM. This CDR3 comprises 17 residues. The CDR3 region is CASSLFAGVPSNQPQHS. The CDR3 coding sequence is TGTGCCAGCAGTTTATTTGCCGGGGTTCCTAGCAATCAGCCCCAGCATTCT.